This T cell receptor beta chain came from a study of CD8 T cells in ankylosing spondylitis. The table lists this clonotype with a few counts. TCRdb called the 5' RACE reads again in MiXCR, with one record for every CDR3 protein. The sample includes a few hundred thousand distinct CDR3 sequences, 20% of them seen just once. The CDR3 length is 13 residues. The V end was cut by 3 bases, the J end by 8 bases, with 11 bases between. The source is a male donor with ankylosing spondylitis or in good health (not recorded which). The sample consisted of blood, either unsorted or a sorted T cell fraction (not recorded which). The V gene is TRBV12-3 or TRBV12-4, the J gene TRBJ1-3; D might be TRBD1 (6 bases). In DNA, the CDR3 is TGTGCCAGCAGTTTCGGGGGGCTGGACACCATATATTTT. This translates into CASSFGGLDTIYF.